This TCR beta chain was sequenced for a study of shared clonotypes between healthy human individuals. Positively selected for CCR7, the CD45RO-negative cells used as naive CD8 cells excluded terminally differentiated effector memory CD45RA+ cells. Original data processing: There were no quality scores in the junction-only immunoSEQ sequences, so filtering differed. TCRdb's copy holds only in-frame clones and misses some; the assay was immunoSEQ multiplex PCR. That table is the source of V, J and clone size, and D and trimming were worked out from the DNA. This sample has around 2,000,000 clones, with under 95% found just once. Germline assignment: CDR1 SEHNR and CDR2 FQNEAQ (reference sequence). The V gene end was trimmed by 4 bases and the J gene end by 7 bases; junction bases not matched to a gene: 9. The CDR3 loop spans 17 amino acids.

The chain recombines TRBV7-9 with TRBJ2-1; 14 nucleotides line up with TRBD2. The source of this sequence is a man between 18 and 35 years old in good health. Some clones in this sample may be carry-over from other donors' samples. Sequencing was carried out using naive CD8+ T cells from PBMCs. DNA of the CDR3: TGTGCCAGCAGCTCAAGACTAGCGGGAGGGCCGGGAAATGAGCAGTTCTTC. It is translated as CASSSRLAGGPGNEQFF.